The 22 T cell receptor beta chains in this list originate from one sample, sequenced in a study of siplizumab effects on memory and regulatory T cells. Profiling relied on immunoSEQ multiplex PCR, and the TCRdb table lists in-frame clones only, not all of them. The data hold approximately 98,000 clones, with about 95% observed a single time. Sequencing input: non-Treg CD4+ T cells sorted from blood. The source is a human donor in good health.

This clone was seen just once. This sequence joins TRBV20-1 and TRBJ2-7; 7 nucleotides match TRBD2. The CDR3 length is 11 residues. In germline, CDR1 is DFQATT, CDR2 SNEGSKA (reference sequence). Germline trimming cut 5 bases from V and 6 bases from J; bases unmatched to any gene: 4. The CDR3 sequence: CSAGGETEQYF. The CDR3 DNA reads as TGCAGTGCTGGGGGGGAGACCGAGCAGTACTTC.

J is TRBJ1-5 and V is TRBV7-9; D unclear. The germline V gene has CDR1 SEHNR and CDR2 FQNEAQ (reference sequence). The CDR3 contains 15 residues. V was pared by 3 bases and J by 0 bases, with 9 bases between. CDR3 region: CASSFAEYSNQPQHF. CDR3 nucleotides: TGTGCCAGCAGCTTTGCAGAATATAGCAATCAGCCCCAGCATTTT.

This clone was recorded only once. This chain uses TRBV25-1 with TRBJ1-2, with 7 positions matching TRBD1. This CDR3 spans 11 amino acids. The junction had 1 base not matched to a gene; V was cut back by 8 bases and J by 4 bases. Germline CDR1 MGHDK, CDR2 SYGVNS. CDR3 region: CASQGVYGYTF. The CDR3 region has the DNA TGTGCCAGCCAGGGGGTCTATGGCTACACCTTC.

This chain connects TRBV13 to TRBJ1-4; TRBD1 is a possible D gene (6 bases). CDR3 size: 13 residues. CDR1 is PRHDT, CDR2 FYEKMQ, per germline (reference sequence). Trimming removed 3 bases at V and 9 bases at J, with 11 bases between. The CDR3 is CASSFGQQQKLFF. CDR3 coding DNA: TGTGCCAGCAGCTTCGGACAGCAACAAAAACTGTTTTTT.

This chain joins TRBV11-2 and TRBJ2-2; D is uncertain. The CDR3 has 16 residues. The V gene lost 5 bases and the J gene lost 5 bases, with 18 bases spanning the gap. CDR1 is SGHAT, CDR2 FQNNGV, per germline. This chain's CDR3 is CASSVPGGPTTGELFF. CDR3 in DNA: TGTGCCAGCAGCGTTCCCGGTGGACCCACGACCGGGGAGCTGTTTTTT.

The V gene is TRBV5-1, the J gene TRBJ2-3; D is perhaps TRBD2 (5 bases). Germline values: CDR1 SGHRS, CDR2 YFSETQ. Trimming removed 4 bases at V and 0 bases at J, with 15 bases between. This CDR3 spans 16 amino acids. This chain's CDR3 is CASSHIRTESTDTQYF. Written as DNA, the CDR3 is TGCGCCAGCAGCCACATTAGGACTGAAAGCACAGATACGCAGTATTTT.

The V call is TRBV28, the J call TRBJ1-2; tentatively, D is TRBD1 (6 bases). Trimming stripped 8 bases from V and 5 bases from J, with 21 bases between. The CDR3 runs 15 residues. Germline CDR1 MDHEN, CDR2 SYDVKM. CDR3 region: CASDTRQVLLYGYTF. DNA for the CDR3: TGTGCCAGCGATACCAGACAGGTTTTACTTTATGGCTACACCTTC.

The chain recombines TRBV5-4 with TRBJ2-1; unclear D gene. There are 15 residues in the CDR3. Trimming removed 0 bases at V and 4 bases at J, with 11 bases between. Germline CDR1 and CDR2: SGHNT and YYREEE (reference sequence). CDR3 sequence reads: CASSLGYLTYNEQFF. CDR3 nucleotide sequence: TGTGCCAGCAGCTTGGGGTATTTGACATACAATGAGCAGTTCTTC.

The chain is built from TRBV5-1 and TRBJ1-1; the D gene is possibly TRBD1 (6 bases). In germline, CDR1 is SGHRS, CDR2 YFSETQ. V was pared by 4 bases and J by 0 bases, with 13 bases between. The CDR3 is made up of 15 amino acids. In DNA, the CDR3 is TGCGCCAGCAGCCCCAGGGGAAGCTTGAACACTGAAGCTTTCTTT. Its translation: CASSPRGSLNTEAFF.

The chain employs TRBV11-2 and TRBJ1-1; D may be TRBD1 (5 bases). The germline gives CDR1 SGHAT, CDR2 FQNNGV. CDR3 length equals 13 residues. Trimming took 5 bases from V and 5 from J, leaving 12 bases between them. CDR3 protein: CASSPLQGTEAFF. The CDR3 region has the DNA TGTGCCAGCAGCCCCTTGCAGGGTACTGAAGCTTTCTTT.

The genes are TRBV7-2 and TRBJ2-7, with 10 bases that match TRBD2. The CDR3 is made up of 19 amino acids. Germline assignment: CDR1 SGHTA and CDR2 FQGNSA. The V and J ends lost 4 bases and 4 bases, in that order; junction bases with no gene match: 19. CDR3 bases: TGTGCCAGCAGCTGGGCCATCACGGGAAGACTAGCGGGTAAATACGAGCAGTACTTC. Its translation is CASSWAITGRLAGKYEQYF.

The chain has TRBV6-1 and TRBJ2-1; 11 bases map to TRBD2. CDR1 is MNHNS, CDR2 SASEGT, per germline. This CDR3 has 15 residues. Losses at the gene ends were 7 bases for V and 8 bases for J; bases not matched to a gene: 10. The CDR3 nucleotides are TGTGCCAGCACCGAACTAGCGGGAGAATTTGATGAGCAGTTCTTC. Protein product: CASTELAGEFDEQFF.

The chain combines TRBV28 with TRBJ2-1; D perhaps matches TRBD2 (5 bases). The CDR3 consists of 15 residues. Per the germline V gene, CDR1 is MDHEN and CDR2 is SYDVKM. V was pared by 2 bases and J by 0 bases, with 8 bases between. CDR3 sequence: CASSLGESSYNEQFF. The DNA for the CDR3 is TGTGCCAGCAGTTTAGGGGAGAGCTCCTACAATGAGCAGTTCTTC. The entire variable domain, with the rest obtained from reference TRBV28 and TRBJ2-1, is as follows: DVKVTQSSRYLVKRTGEKVFLECVQDMDHENMFWYRQDPGLGLRLIYFSYDVKMKEKGDIPEGYSVSREKKERFSLILESASTNQTSMYLCASSLGESSYNEQFFGPGTRLTVL.

The chain employs TRBV15 and TRBJ2-7, with TRBD1 as a possible D gene (6 bases). CDR1 and CDR2 from the germline V gene are LNHNV and YYDKDF (reference sequence). V shed 0 bases and J shed 5 bases, with 8 bases lying between them. This CDR3 has 13 amino acids. The CDR3 DNA follows: TGTGCCACCAGCAGAGACAGGGGCCACGAGCAGTACTTC. As protein: CATSRDRGHEQYF.

The chain combines TRBV29-1 with TRBJ2-1; 9 bases agree with TRBD1. The CDR3 has 11 residues. Germline V gives CDR1 SQVTM, CDR2 ANQGSEA. After removal of 7 bases from V and 10 bases from J, the junction contained 5 bases not matched to a gene. The CDR3 is CSARTGEEQFF. DNA of the CDR3: TGCAGCGCTAGGACAGGGGAAGAGCAGTTCTTC.

The J gene is TRBJ1-1, the V gene TRBV6-1, with a possible D match to TRBD1 (6 bases). Germline lookup yields CDR1 MNHNS and CDR2 SASEGT. The CDR3 totals 14 residues. V was cut by 3 bases and J by 6 bases, with 14 bases left in between. CDR3 nucleotide sequence: TGTGCCAGCAGTGAGTTTCAGGGGCGGGCTGAAGCTTTCTTT. Translating gives CASSEFQGRAEAFF.

V usage is TRBV29-1 and J usage is TRBJ2-1, with a weak D call TRBD1 (6 bases). Germline V lookup: CDR1 SQVTM, CDR2 ANQGSEA. The CDR3 runs to 15 residues. With 4 bases removed from V and 1 base from J, the gap between germline ends came to 14 bases. Here the CDR3 DNA reads TGCAGCGTTGTCGGCAGGGGTCGGTCCTACAATGAGCAGTTCTTC. It is translated as CSVVGRGRSYNEQFF.

The chain employs TRBV7-3 and TRBJ1-6; D gene unclear. The CDR3 sequence is 13 residues long. V was pared by 5 bases and J by 7 bases, with 9 bases between. Germline loops: CDR1 SGHTA, CDR2 FQGTGA. The CDR3 region is CASSLGGNSPLHF. The CDR3 DNA reads TGTGCCAGCAGCCTCGGTGGGAATTCACCCCTCCACTTT.

This sequence joins TRBV5-1 and TRBJ1-4, with TRBD1 matching over 8 bases. This CDR3 has 17 amino acids. Trimming took 1 base from V and 1 from J; bases not matched to a gene: 6. Germline CDR1 reads SGHRS; CDR2 reads YFSETQ. The CDR3 spells CASSLTGGSLTNEKLFF. CDR3 DNA sequence: TGCGCCAGCAGCTTGACAGGGGGTAGTTTAACTAATGAAAAACTGTTTTTT.

The gene calls are TRBV5-4 and TRBJ1-1, with D possibly matching TRBD1 (5 bases). CDR1 SGHNT and CDR2 YYREEE come from the germline V gene (reference sequence). V lost 1 base and J lost 0, with 10 bases in between. This CDR3 is built from 15 residues. The CDR3 sequence: CASSLRGAVNTEAFF. DNA of the CDR3: TGTGCCAGCAGCTTGAGGGGAGCAGTGAACACTGAAGCTTTCTTT.

V gene TRBV6-1 combines with J gene TRBJ1-5; D perhaps matches TRBD1 (5 bases). Germline V gene data show CDR1 as MNHNS and CDR2 as SASEGT. Trimming took off 3 bases at V and 3 bases at J, with 12 bases between the two ends. The CDR3 runs 15 residues. The CDR3 sequence: CASSDQGPINQPQHF. The CDR3 coding sequence is TGTGCCAGCAGTGACCAGGGACCTATCAATCAGCCCCAGCATTTT.

In this sample, this clone turned up once. The J gene is TRBJ1-1, the V gene TRBV19, with D unclear. The germline CDR1 and CDR2 sequences are LNHDA and SQIVND (reference sequence). Trimming pared 0 bases from V and 1 base from J, leaving 6 bases between. The CDR3 covers 14 residues. The CDR3 nucleotides read TGTGCCAGTAGTATAGATCGATCGAACACTGAAGCTTTCTTT. This translates into CASSIDRSNTEAFF.